These T cell receptor beta chains were read from a single sample in a study of graft-versus-host responses after intestinal transplantation. Using immunoSEQ multiplex PCR, the repertoire was profiled, and TCRdb retains in-frame clones only, with some absent. The table has approximately 40,000 clones, about 90% seen once. This specimen consisted of PBMCs, obtained approximately 310 days after intestinal transplant. The receptors derive from a human patient who received an intestinal transplant, so some T cells may come from the graft donor. The conserved cysteine and the conserved F or W are not part of the CDR3 here. The listing skips clone size in some rows; elsewhere it reads once, few, many or a size class.

J: TRBJ2-1; size: once; V: TRBV7-3; CDR3: ASSLTGAYNEQF
J: TRBJ1-4; size: once; V: TRBV28; CDR3: ASRFPGTVNEKLF
J: TRBJ1-4; size: NA; V: TRBV2; CDR3: ASMWDRGVGEKLF
J: TRBJ2-7; size: NA; V: TRBV28; CDR3: ASRPEVGGWLGEQY
J: TRBJ2-1; size: NA; V: TRBV7-9; CDR3: ASSLVSDYNEQF
J: TRBJ2-7; size: NA; V: TRBV4-1; CDR3: ASSFTGEADYEQY
J: TRBJ1-2; size: NA; V: TRBV4-1; CDR3: ASSQASGYADPNYGYT
J: TRBJ2-1; size: once; V: TRBV25-1; CDR3: ASLDAYNEQF
J: TRBJ2-1; size: once; V: TRBV5-1; CDR3: ASSFQAGSGNEQF
J: TRBJ2-7; size: NA; V: TRBV28; CDR3: ASSFLSYEQY
J: TRBJ1-6; size: NA; V: TRBV9; CDR3: ASSASGTGQSPLH
J: TRBJ2-3; size: NA; V: TRBV7-8; CDR3: ASSLVPTSDRDTQY
J: TRBJ2-1; size: NA; V: TRBV4-1; CDR3: ASSPSLAGGPFNEQF
J: TRBJ2-1; size: NA; V: TRBV12-5; CDR3: ASGLKGARNEQF
J: TRBJ2-1; size: NA; V: TRBV7-8; CDR3: ASSFKAGGNEQF
J: TRBJ2-7; size: NA; V: TRBV7-9; CDR3: ASSPPGGGSRSHEQY
J: TRBJ2-7; size: NA; V: TRBV10-3; CDR3: AISESGGQRGPYEQY
J: TRBJ2-2; size: once; V: TRBV9; CDR3: ASSVGTNTGELF
J: TRBJ1-5; size: NA; V: TRBV28; CDR3: ASSWALQPQH
J: TRBJ1-1; size: NA; V: TRBV7-3; CDR3: ASSLFLGSSEAF
J: TRBJ2-2; size: NA; V: TRBV6-5; CDR3: ASSRTGPTGELF
J: TRBJ1-6; size: NA; V: TRBV5-1; CDR3: ASSPTRDRGSSYNSPLH
J: TRBJ2-7; size: NA; V: TRBV2; CDR3: ASSELGKQFSEQY
J: TRBJ2-3; size: NA; V: TRBV10-1; CDR3: ASSDEGDTQY
J: TRBJ2-3; size: NA; V: TRBV5-1; CDR3: ASSLVAGSVTDTQY
J: TRBJ2-5; size: NA; V: TRBV25-1; CDR3: ASSEYTQETQY
J: TRBJ2-3; size: NA; V: TRBV4-1; CDR3: ASSQEGLAGGAAQY
J: TRBJ2-7; size: once; V: TRBV6-5; CDR3: ARSTAGTVYYEQY
J: TRBJ2-1; size: NA; V: TRBV7-3; CDR3: ASSYDRGPYNEQF
J: TRBJ1-4; size: NA; V: TRBV6-5; CDR3: ASSYRQGSEKLF
J: TRBJ2-3; size: NA; V: TRBV6-5; CDR3: ASSYRRTDTQY
J: TRBJ1-1; size: NA; V: TRBV6-5; CDR3: ASSYSGQGGGTEAF
J: TRBJ1-5; size: NA; V: TRBV4-1; CDR3: ASSSSGLGAQPQH
J: TRBJ2-5; size: NA; V: TRBV6-1; CDR3: ASSDWDQETQY
J: TRBJ2-3; size: NA; V: TRBV5-1; CDR3: ASSPGPGGTQY
J: TRBJ2-7; size: few; V: TRBV5-1; CDR3: ASSFGTQSYEQY
J: TRBJ2-3; size: NA; V: TRBV6-4; CDR3: ASSRGPSTDTQY
J: TRBJ1-2; size: NA; V: TRBV5-1; CDR3: ASSLVPGDYGYT
J: TRBJ2-1; size: few; V: TRBV6-1; CDR3: ASSEVRGSEQF
J: TRBJ2-7; size: NA; V: TRBV5-1; CDR3: ASGPPTGEQY
J: TRBJ2-1; size: NA; V: TRBV9; CDR3: ASSVARGTYNEQF
J: TRBJ2-1; size: NA; V: TRBV4-2; CDR3: ASSQGSSSGGAKDYNEQF
J: TRBJ1-2; size: NA; V: TRBV28; CDR3: ASRFSGSYGYT
J: TRBJ2-5; size: NA; V: TRBV6-8; CDR3: ASSYTGQAQETQY
J: TRBJ1-1; size: NA; V: TRBV5-4; CDR3: ASSFRGSTEAF
J: TRBJ2-1; size: NA; V: TRBV7-9; CDR3: ASSLVQGSYNEQF
J: TRBJ2-1; size: NA; V: TRBV5-1; CDR3: ASSLVWTEQF
J: TRBJ2-3; size: NA; V: TRBV28; CDR3: ASSYLPRTPIPSTDTQY